This T cell receptor beta chain was found in a study of PD-1 blockade in classical Hodgkin lymphoma. Points from the study as a whole: CD8+ TCR diversity did not rise significantly by C4D1, unlike CD4+. Whoever responded completely had baseline diversity much like that seen in newly diagnosed patients.

About this clone itself: Antigen specificity is unknown.

The V gene's germline CDR1 is SEHNR and CDR2 FQNEAQ (reference sequence). V lost 2 bases to trimming and J lost 7 bases, with 12 bases between them. The CDR3 has 14 amino acids. In every patient, relapse followed autologous stem cell transplantation, while exposure to brentuximab vedotin differed. The method was immunoSEQ multiplex PCR; TCRdb's version includes in-frame clones alone and lacks a portion of them. This table holds tens of thousands of clones, 76% found once. The chain uses TRBV7-9 and TRBJ2-1, with no clear D. The source is a human donor with classical Hodgkin lymphoma. Sequences were derived from peripheral blood mononuclear cells (PBMCs), sampled at baseline. CDR3 nucleotides: TGTGCCAGCAGCTTAAAGCAATCCGGGAATGAGCAGTTCTTC. Protein sequence: CASSLKQSGNEQFF.